This T cell receptor (beta chain) comes out of a study of radiotherapy plus CTLA-4 blockade in lung cancer. Study information: Among patients, approximately 19% showed objective responses, and approximately 30% had disease control. Points from the study as a whole: The best prediction of response reportedly came from early blood T cell clone dynamics, with interferon-beta. Once radiotherapy plus ipilimumab had been given, TCR clones derived from tumor expanded in blood.

Each patient with chemo-refractory metastatic non-small-cell lung cancer was treated with focal radiation plus CTLA-4 blockade using ipilimumab. Some clones are missing from TCRdb's copy, which holds only in-frame ones; the method was immunoSEQ multiplex PCR. The sample lists 86,000 or so clones, around 81% occurring once. CDR1 SQVTM and CDR2 ANQGSEA come from the germline V gene. The CDR3 totals 14 residues. Trimming cost V 4 bases and J 1 base, with 12 bases left between them. For this clone: Its antigen is unidentified.

The receptor was derived from a human donor with non-small cell lung cancer who had a partial response to radiotherapy plus ipilimumab. Some clones in this sample may be carry-over from other donors' samples. The source material was peripheral blood, sampled from a patient treated with radiotherapy plus ipilimumab. The chain combines TRBV29-1 with TRBJ2-3; a possible D gene is TRBD2 (5 bases). The CDR3 reads CSVGIDGGTDTQYF. In nucleotides, the CDR3 is TGCAGCGTTGGGATCGACGGGGGCACAGATACGCAGTATTTT.